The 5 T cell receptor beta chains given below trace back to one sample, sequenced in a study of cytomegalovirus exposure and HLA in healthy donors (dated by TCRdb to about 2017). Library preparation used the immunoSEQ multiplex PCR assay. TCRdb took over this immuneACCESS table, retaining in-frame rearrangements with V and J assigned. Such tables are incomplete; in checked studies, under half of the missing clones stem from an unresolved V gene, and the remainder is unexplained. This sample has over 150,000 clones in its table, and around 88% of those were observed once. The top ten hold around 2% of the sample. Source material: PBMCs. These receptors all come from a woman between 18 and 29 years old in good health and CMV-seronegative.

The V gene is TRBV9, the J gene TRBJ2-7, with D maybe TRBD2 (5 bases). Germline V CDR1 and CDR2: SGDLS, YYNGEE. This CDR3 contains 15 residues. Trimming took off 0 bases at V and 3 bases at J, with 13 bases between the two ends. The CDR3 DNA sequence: TGTGCCAGCAGCGTAGAGAGCGGTGAAAGCTACGAGCAGTACTTC. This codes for CASSVESGESYEQYF. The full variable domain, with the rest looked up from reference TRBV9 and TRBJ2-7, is DSGVTQTPKHLITATGQRVTLRCSPRSGDLSVYWYQQSLDQGLQFLIQYYNGEERAKGNILERFSAQQFPDLHSELNLSSLELGDSALYFCASSVESGESYEQYFGPGTRLTVT.

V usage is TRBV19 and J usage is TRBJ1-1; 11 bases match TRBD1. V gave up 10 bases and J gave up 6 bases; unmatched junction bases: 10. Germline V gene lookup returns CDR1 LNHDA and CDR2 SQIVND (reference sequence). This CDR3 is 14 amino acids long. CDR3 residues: CATRDRGIVPEAFF. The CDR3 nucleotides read TGTGCCACCCGGGACAGGGGGATCGTGCCTGAAGCTTTCTTT.

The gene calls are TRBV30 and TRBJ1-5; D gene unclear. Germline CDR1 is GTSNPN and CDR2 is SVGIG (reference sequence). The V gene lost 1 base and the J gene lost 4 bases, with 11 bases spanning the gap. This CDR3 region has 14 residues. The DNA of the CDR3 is TGTGCCTGGAGTGATGGAGGGTGGAATCAGCCCCAGCATTTT. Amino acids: CAWSDGGWNQPQHF.

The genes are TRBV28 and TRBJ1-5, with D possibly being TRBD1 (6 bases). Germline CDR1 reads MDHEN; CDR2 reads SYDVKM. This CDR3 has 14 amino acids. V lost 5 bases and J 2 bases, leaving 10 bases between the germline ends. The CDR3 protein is CASSTDRGNQPQHF. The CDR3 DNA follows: TGTGCCAGCAGTACGGACAGAGGCAATCAGCCCCAGCATTTT.

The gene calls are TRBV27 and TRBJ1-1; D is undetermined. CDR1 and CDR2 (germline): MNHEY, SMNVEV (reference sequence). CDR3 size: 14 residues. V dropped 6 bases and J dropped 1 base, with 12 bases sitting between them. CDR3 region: CASSLLGPNTEAFF. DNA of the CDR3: TGTGCCAGCAGCCTTCTAGGCCCGAACACTGAAGCTTTCTTT.